This is a list of T cell receptor beta chains from one sample in a study of cytomegalovirus exposure and HLA in healthy donors. Some clones are missing from TCRdb's copy, which holds only in-frame ones; the method was immunoSEQ multiplex PCR. The table shows fewer than 200,000 clones, with approximately 70% occurring only once. Sequenced input: PBMCs. The source of these receptors is a man aged 40-50 years in good health and CMV-seropositive. Both conserved end residues are trimmed from each CDR3.

v_call	j_call	cdr3_aa
TRBV4-3	TRBJ1-4	ASSQDPPGATNEKLF
TRBV7-9	TRBJ1-5	ASSPDRVGSNQPQH
TRBV21-1	TRBJ2-1	ASSPGGVEQF
TRBV10-3	TRBJ1-3	ASRGGVLSGNTIY
TRBV9	TRBJ2-5	ASNLRGGHGETQY
TRBV6-6	TRBJ2-7	ASGGSWGDEQY
TRBV7-9	TRBJ2-3	SSSLGRRWGADTQY
TRBV18	TRBJ1-1	ASSPPSPGGAEAF
TRBV9	TRBJ2-7	ASSVQGTDEQY
TRBV7-2	TRBJ1-5	ASSLGGRLGNQPQH
TRBV5-4	TRBJ1-1	ASSFKGLNTEAF
TRBV12-5	TRBJ2-7	ASGLWAGGPYEQY
TRBV7-2	TRBJ1-2	ASSLIAGDGYT
TRBV13	TRBJ2-1	ASSLRRGSYNEQF
TRBV5-1	TRBJ2-3	ASSLVSGTDTQY
TRBV7-9	TRBJ1-4	SSSLGVGVEKLF
TRBV20-1	TRBJ1-1	SARGPGEAF
TRBV7-9	TRBJ1-1	ASSDYRTGLGAF
TRBV7-2	TRBJ1-2	ASSLGAAADGYT
TRBV7-9	TRBJ2-1	ASSFFPLAGGFYNEQF
TRBV7-9	TRBJ2-5	ASSLGQARETQY
TRBV6-1	TRBJ2-1	ASSAGASYNEQF
TRBV28	TRBJ1-2	ASSIPGSLYGYT
TRBV30	TRBJ1-1	AWSPWSSLTEAF
TRBV6-1	TRBJ1-5	ASRGRTAGGPQH
TRBV4-2	TRBJ1-5	ASSQDRMDRGDNQPQH
TRBV6-1	TRBJ2-6	ASSETGSGANVLT
TRBV7-2	TRBJ2-7	ASSVTTGQQYEQY
TRBV11-2	TRBJ2-3	AIGEAQY
TRBV7-2	TRBJ1-5	ASSLVGATGYSNQPQH
TRBV19	TRBJ1-2	ASSMTGPSLTGYT
TRBV18	TRBJ2-3	ASSRDSTDTQY
TRBV7-3	TRBJ1-6	ASSLLGDNSPLH
TRBV30	TRBJ2-1	AWSVLGLNSYNEQF
TRBV4-2	TRBJ1-1	ASSQDRAGGKAF
TRBV13	TRBJ2-3	ASSLGEGAPTDTQY
TRBV6-4	TRBJ2-5	ASSTLRSGWAQY
TRBV6-1	TRBJ1-3	ASGWTGGNTIY
TRBV5-4	TRBJ2-1	ASSIPGLAMDEQF
TRBV19	TRBJ1-5	ASSMAGAQPQH
TRBV7-3	TRBJ1-1	ASSLMGGLNTEAF
TRBV7-2	TRBJ2-5	ASSLGRGGGNQETQY
TRBV27	TRBJ2-1	ASSIQGISSEQF
TRBV2	TRBJ2-7	ASSGGTPTFYEQY
TRBV10-3	TRBJ2-5	ATKERTILETQY
TRBV7-9	TRBJ2-3	ASSLFGLAGGRWTDTQY
TRBV7-2	TRBJ1-2	ASSLAGPQGARNGYT
TRBV7-8	TRBJ1-2	ASSSSGGDGYT
TRBV6-6	TRBJ2-2	ASSYSTSGGTGELF